This TCR beta chain derives from a study of control samples from healthy donors and cancer patients. The method was immunoSEQ multiplex PCR; TCRdb's version includes in-frame clones alone and lacks a portion of them. This table holds fewer than 95,000 clones, approximately 81% found once. The CDR3 loop spans 16 amino acids. Trimming stripped 3 bases from V and 0 bases from J, with 12 bases between. CDR1 and CDR2 (germline): LGHDT, YNNKEL (reference sequence). The receptor's source is a woman in her thirties or forties in good health. The material sequenced was blood. This sequence joins TRBV3-1 (or the pseudogene TRBV3-2) and TRBJ1-3, with D unclear. CDR3 loop: CASSHRPRDSGNTIYF. As DNA, the CDR3 is TGTGCCAGCAGCCATAGACCCCGGGACTCTGGAAACACCATATATTTT.